This T cell receptor beta chain originates from a study of blood T cell repertoires in COVID-19. Generated by immunoSEQ multiplex PCR, the TCRdb table keeps only in-frame clones and is missing some. Counted here are about 200,000 clones, 88% occurring once; the ten biggest clones make up over 15%. The clonotype comes from a man aged 50 to 59 with COVID-19, enrolled during active disease. Source material: peripheral blood.

The CDR3 reads CASSNLAEQFF. DNA for the CDR3: TGTGCCAGTAGTAATCTGGCCGAGCAGTTCTTC. V is TRBV19 and J is TRBJ2-1; D uncertain. The germline V and J ends were trimmed by 4 bases and 10 bases, with 8 bases remaining between them. CDR1 is LNHDA, CDR2 SQIVND, per germline (reference sequence). The CDR3 sequence is 11 residues long. The full variable domain, with the rest looked up from reference TRBV19 and TRBJ2-1, is DGGITQSPKYLFRKEGQNVTLSCEQNLNHDAMYWYRQDPGQGLRLIYYSQIVNDFQKGDIAEGYSVSREKKESFPLTVTSAQKNPTAFYLCASSNLAEQFFGPGTRLTVL.